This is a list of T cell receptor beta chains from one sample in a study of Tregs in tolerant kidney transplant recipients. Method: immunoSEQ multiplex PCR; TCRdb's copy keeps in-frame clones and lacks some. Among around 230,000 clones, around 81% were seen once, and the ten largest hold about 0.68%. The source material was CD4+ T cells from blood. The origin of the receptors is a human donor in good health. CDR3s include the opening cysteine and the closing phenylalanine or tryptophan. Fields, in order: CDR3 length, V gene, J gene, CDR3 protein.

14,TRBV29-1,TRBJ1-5,CSVTGGVSNQPQHF
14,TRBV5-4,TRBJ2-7,CASSRLAGAHEQYF
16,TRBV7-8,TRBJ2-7,CASSSGLAGVAYEQYF
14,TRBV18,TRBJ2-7,CASSPLDSSYEQYF
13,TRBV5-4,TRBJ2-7,CASSLATGNEQYF
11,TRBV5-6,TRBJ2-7,CASSFLYEQYF
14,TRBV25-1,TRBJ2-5,CASSEAGGRETQYF
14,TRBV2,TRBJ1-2,CASTSGPGVYGYTF
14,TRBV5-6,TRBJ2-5,CASSLVSGRGTQYF
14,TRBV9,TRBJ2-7,CASSSGAGAGEQYF